The 4 T cell receptor beta chains below were found in one sample sequenced in a study of blood T cell repertoires in COVID-19. Clones were read by immunoSEQ multiplex PCR, and TCRdb kept only the in-frame ones, dropping some. The sample shows about 400,000 clones, roughly nine tenths of them seen only once. Source material: PBMCs or T cells enriched from blood (not recorded which). The origin of the receptors is a woman aged 30 to 39 who had recovered from COVID-19.

V and J are TRBV6-5 and TRBJ1-5; 11 bases align to TRBD1. Germline CDR1 and CDR2: MNHEY and SVGAGI. Germline trimming cut 3 bases from V and 7 bases from J; bases unmatched to any gene: 2. The CDR3 runs 14 residues. The CDR3 DNA sequence: TGTGCCAGCAGTTATGGGACAGGGGGACAGCCCCAGCATTTT. The encoded protein is CASSYGTGGQPQHF.

The rearrangement uses TRBV3-1 (or the pseudogene TRBV3-2) and TRBJ2-1, with D perhaps matching TRBD2 (5 bases). The CDR3 covers 15 residues. Germline V gives CDR1 LGHDT, CDR2 YNNKEL (reference sequence). Between the trimmed V and J ends, which lost 4 bases and 0 bases, there was a span of 10 bases. This chain's CDR3 is CASSRWESSYNEQFF. The CDR3 DNA follows: TGTGCCAGCAGCCGATGGGAGAGCTCCTACAATGAGCAGTTCTTC.

This sequence joins TRBV30 and TRBJ2-7, with TRBD1 identical over 7 bases. The V gene end was trimmed by 2 bases and the J gene end by 13 bases; junction bases not matched to a gene: 17. From germline, CDR1 is GTSNPN and CDR2 SVGIG (reference sequence). The CDR3 covers 14 residues. Here the CDR3 DNA reads TGTGCCTGGAGTTTCACCGGGACAGAAGCGCTGTTTTACTTC. As protein: CAWSFTGTEALFYF. Drawing the rest from reference TRBV30 and TRBJ2-7, the complete variable domain is SQTIHQWPATLVQPVGSPLSLECTVEGTSNPNLYWYRQAAGRGLQLLFYSVGIGQISSEVPQNLSASRPQDRQFILSSKKLLLSDSGFYLCAWSFTGTEALFYFGPGTRLTVT.

A note on this clone: Other DNA sequences in the sample encode the same CDR3. This chain links TRBV24-1 with TRBJ2-6; TRBD1 is a possible D gene (6 bases). V lost 5 bases and J 2 bases, leaving 9 bases between the germline ends. The germline V gene encodes CDR1 KGHDR and CDR2 SFDVKD. This CDR3 comprises 15 residues. The CDR3 is CATSANRAGANVLTF. For the CDR3, the DNA is TGTGCCACCAGTGCAAACAGGGCTGGGGCCAACGTCCTGACTTTC.